A selection of T cell receptor beta chains follows, all from one sample in a study of T cell responses to AZD1222 COVID-19 vaccine. Clones were sequenced by immunoSEQ multiplex PCR, and TCRdb holds only the in-frame ones, with some missing. The table includes over 110,000 clones, 75% to 90% detected once. The material sequenced was peripheral blood, taken on day 0 of AZD1222 vaccination. All receptors derive from an adult in good health. Both conserved end residues are trimmed from each CDR3.

J gene: TRBJ1-1; V gene: TRBV20-1; CDR3 protein: SADKNTEAF
J gene: TRBJ1-6; V gene: TRBV3-1/TRBV3-2; CDR3 protein: ASSFRRNSPLH
J gene: TRBJ1-6; V gene: TRBV27; CDR3 protein: ASSVAGRSPLH
J gene: TRBJ2-5; V gene: TRBV11-2; CDR3 protein: ASSLGGRPETQY
J gene: TRBJ2-7; V gene: TRBV3-1/TRBV3-2; CDR3 protein: ASSQGLAASGEQY
J gene: TRBJ2-7; V gene: TRBV6-5; CDR3 protein: ASSLRYGQNYEQY
J gene: TRBJ2-4; V gene: TRBV3-1/TRBV3-2; CDR3 protein: ASSLRIGTGFLQY
J gene: TRBJ1-3; V gene: TRBV6-1; CDR3 protein: ASSENGNTIY
J gene: TRBJ1-5; V gene: TRBV5-1; CDR3 protein: ASSLFGGYNQPQH
J gene: TRBJ1-2; V gene: TRBV21-1; CDR3 protein: ASSIATGIHGYT
J gene: TRBJ1-2; V gene: TRBV6-5; CDR3 protein: ASSPIPGHLYT
J gene: TRBJ2-2; V gene: TRBV7-9; CDR3 protein: ASSRSGSHLTGELF
J gene: TRBJ1-1; V gene: TRBV15; CDR3 protein: ATSRDFKESTEAF
J gene: TRBJ2-1; V gene: TRBV7-2; CDR3 protein: ASSLDGTGFNEQF
J gene: TRBJ2-1; V gene: TRBV12-3/TRBV12-4; CDR3 protein: ASSLNEQF
J gene: TRBJ1-4; V gene: TRBV6-5; CDR3 protein: ASRTQGRMGEKLF
J gene: TRBJ2-3; V gene: TRBV9; CDR3 protein: ASSVVPGGPGDTQY
J gene: TRBJ1-5; V gene: TRBV4-1; CDR3 protein: ASSHTGVGQPQH
J gene: TRBJ1-1; V gene: TRBV19; CDR3 protein: ASIPGGRGGTEAF
J gene: TRBJ1-2; V gene: TRBV5-1; CDR3 protein: ASSLGRGGGYT
J gene: TRBJ2-7; V gene: TRBV7-6; CDR3 protein: ASSFNPTTMEDSYEQY
J gene: TRBJ1-5; V gene: TRBV2; CDR3 protein: ASSFWGHSNQPQH
J gene: TRBJ1-2; V gene: TRBV3-1/TRBV3-2; CDR3 protein: ASSNHRGNGYT
J gene: TRBJ1-1; V gene: TRBV7-2; CDR3 protein: ASSLATGGFGTEAF
J gene: TRBJ1-2; V gene: TRBV28; CDR3 protein: ASRDNGYT
J gene: TRBJ1-1; V gene: TRBV6-9; CDR3 protein: ASSYSGNSEAF
J gene: TRBJ1-6; V gene: TRBV12-3/TRBV12-4; CDR3 protein: ASRGVVGSPLH
J gene: TRBJ2-4; V gene: TRBV13; CDR3 protein: ASSLRGAKNIQY
J gene: TRBJ1-5; V gene: TRBV5-4; CDR3 protein: ASSKGTGGGPQH
J gene: TRBJ1-1; V gene: TRBV7-9; CDR3 protein: ASSLGAPGGNTEAF
J gene: TRBJ2-7; V gene: TRBV15; CDR3 protein: ATSTRGTGGYEQY
J gene: TRBJ2-5; V gene: TRBV9; CDR3 protein: ASSVDGRETQY
J gene: TRBJ1-4; V gene: TRBV18; CDR3 protein: ASTADQGEKLF